A selection of T cell receptor beta chains follows, all from one sample in a study of shared clonotypes between healthy human individuals. TCRdb's copy holds only in-frame clones and misses some; the assay was immunoSEQ multiplex PCR. The repertoire holds roughly 770,000 clones, approximately 97% seen once, with over 0.2% in the top ten. The sample comprised naive CD8+ T cells sorted from blood. These receptors came from a man aged 25 to 40 in good health. Each CDR3 is given with its conserved first and last residue. The order of the fields is clone size, J gene, D gene, V gene, CDR3 protein, CDR3 DNA. The D gene is left open where the match is weak. Size tells how often a clone was seen (once, few, many) or the class of an expanded clone, and some rows leave it out.

- TRBJ2-7 TRBD2 TRBV5-4 CASSLDGSGNYEQYF TGTGCCAGCAGCTTGGATGGTAGCGGGAACTACGAGCAGTACTTC
- TRBJ1-5 - TRBV18 CASSPSNNQPQHF TGTGCCAGCTCACCCTCCAATAATCAGCCCCAGCATTTT
- TRBJ2-1 - TRBV11-1 CASSSPAGPQFF TGTGCCAGCAGCTCCCCCGCGGGGCCGCAGTTCTTC
- TRBJ2-7 TRBD2 TRBV29-1 CSYQISGRNEQYF TGCAGCTACCAGATTAGCGGGAGAAACGAGCAGTACTTC
- TRBJ2-4 - TRBV28 CASSLREKNIQYF TGTGCCAGCAGTTTAAGGGAGAAAAACATTCAGTACTTC
- TRBJ2-3 - TRBV11-2 CASSPVEWGVSADTQYF TGTGCCAGCAGCCCGGTGGAATGGGGGGTGTCGGCAGATACGCAGTATTTT
- TRBJ2-3 TRBD2 TRBV5-8 CAAVIIAGVLGTDTQYF TGTGCCGCTGTAATAATAGCGGGAGTACTGGGCACAGATACGCAGTATTTT
- TRBJ1-5 - TRBV4-3 CASSQDSSNQPQHF TGCGCCAGCAGCCAAGATAGTAGCAATCAGCCCCAGCATTTT
- TRBJ2-3 - TRBV7-6 CASSPLVNTDTQYF TGTGCCAGCAGCCCATTGGTAAACACAGATACGCAGTATTTT
- TRBJ2-1 - TRBV11-3 CASSERVQGTYNEQFF TGTGCCAGCAGCGAGAGGGTACAGGGCACCTACAATGAGCAGTTCTTC
- TRBJ2-3 - TRBV5-1 CASSFLQASTDTQYF TGCGCCAGCAGCTTTTTACAGGCTAGCACAGATACGCAGTATTTT
- TRBJ2-1 - TRBV7-9 CASSKPGVAYNEQFF TGTGCCAGCAGCAAACCGGGAGTGGCGTACAATGAGCAGTTCTTC
- TRBJ2-2 - TRBV6-5 CASSYSTSRGRELFF TGTGCCAGCAGTTACTCTACCTCTAGAGGCAGGGAGCTGTTTTTT
- TRBJ2-7 TRBD2 TRBV13 CASSYGLAGESYEQYF TGTGCCAGCAGCTACGGACTAGCGGGAGAATCCTACGAGCAGTACTTC
- TRBJ2-1 - TRBV4-3 CASSQDDWERSSYNEQFF TGCGCCAGCAGCCAAGATGACTGGGAGCGGAGCTCCTACAATGAGCAGTTCTTC
- TRBJ2-2 - TRBV29-1 CSVAGGTGELFF TGCAGCGTTGCCGGGGGTACCGGGGAGCTGTTTTTT
- TRBJ2-1 - TRBV5-6 CASNDWNYNEQFF TGTGCCAGCAATGACTGGAACTACAATGAGCAGTTCTTC
- TRBJ2-3 TRBD2 TRBV27 CASSLWFAGGPADTQYF TGTGCCAGCAGTTTATGGTTCGCGGGAGGGCCCGCAGATACGCAGTATTTT
- TRBJ2-1 TRBD2 TRBV29-1 CSVEGLAGSYNEQFF TGCAGCGTTGAAGGGCTAGCGGGTTCATACAATGAGCAGTTCTTC
- TRBJ2-7 - TRBV4-1 CASSQDRGDTYEQYF TGCGCCAGCAGCCAAGACAGGGGGGACACCTACGAGCAGTACTTC
- TRBJ2-1 TRBD2 TRBV27 CASSLAGTSINEQFF TGTGCCAGCAGTTTAGCCGGGACTAGCATCAATGAGCAGTTCTTC
- TRBJ2-7 TRBD1 TRBV29-1 CSARRDSRTGGVYEQYF TGCAGCGCCAGGAGAGATAGTAGGACAGGGGGCGTCTACGAGCAGTACTTC
- TRBJ1-1 - TRBV6-5 CASSLKGSNTEAFF TGTGCCAGCAGTCTAAAGGGTTCGAACACTGAAGCTTTCTTT
- TRBJ2-7 - TRBV19 CASSTGGSYEQYF TGTGCCAGTAGTACAGGGGGGTCCTACGAGCAGTACTTC
- TRBJ2-7 - TRBV29-1 CSVEADETYEQYF TGCAGCGTTGAAGCGGACGAGACCTACGAGCAGTACTTC
few TRBJ1-4 TRBD1 TRBV7-8 CASSSGTANEKLFF TGTGCCAGCAGCTCGGGGACAGCAAATGAAAAACTGTTTTTT
- TRBJ1-1 - TRBV9 CASSVDGANTEAFF TGTGCCAGCAGCGTAGACGGGGCGAACACTGAAGCTTTCTTT
- TRBJ1-2 - TRBV7-2 CASSRAKGGDYGYTF TGTGCCAGCAGCCGGGCCAAGGGGGGGGACTATGGCTACACCTTC
- TRBJ2-1 - TRBV19 CASTPLGMGNEQFF TGTGCCAGTACCCCCCTGGGAATGGGCAATGAGCAGTTCTTC
- TRBJ2-7 - TRBV10-3 CAIRGVAGKGYEQYF TGTGCCATCAGAGGGGTAGCAGGAAAAGGTTACGAGCAGTACTTC
- TRBJ2-1 - TRBV2 CASSESHNEQFF TGTGCCAGCAGTGAATCACACAATGAGCAGTTCTTC
- TRBJ2-2 - TRBV7-8 CASSFQTNTGELFF TGTGCCAGCAGCTTCCAGACGAACACCGGGGAGCTGTTTTTT
- TRBJ1-2 - TRBV27 CASSLGGETYGYTF TGTGCCAGCAGTTTAGGTGGGGAGACTTATGGCTACACCTTC
- TRBJ2-1 TRBD1 TRBV7-9 CASSADRRPGNEQFF TGTGCCAGCAGCGCGGACAGGCGCCCGGGGAATGAGCAGTTCTTC
- TRBJ1-3 - TRBV7-9 CANLGAGPSGNTIYF TGTGCCAACTTAGGAGCAGGGCCCTCTGGAAACACCATATATTTT
once TRBJ2-1 - TRBV7-9 CASSQEGGPDNEQFF TGTGCCAGCAGCCAAGAGGGGGGCCCGGACAATGAGCAGTTCTTC
- TRBJ2-7 - TRBV6-5 CASSYSRQAGEQYF TGTGCCAGCAGTTACTCGAGGCAGGCCGGCGAGCAGTACTTC
- TRBJ2-1 - TRBV6-1 CASSEQGGNEQFF TGTGCCAGCAGTGAACAGGGGGGAAATGAGCAGTTCTTC
once TRBJ2-3 TRBD1 TRBV11-2 CASSLGQGSTDTQYF TGTGCCAGCTCCCTCGGACAGGGGAGCACAGATACGCAGTATTTT
- TRBJ2-1 TRBD2 TRBV15 CATSSPGLAGAYNEQFF TGTGCCACCAGCTCACCAGGACTAGCGGGTGCCTACAATGAGCAGTTCTTC
- TRBJ1-2 - TRBV15 CATSRDRIGANGYTF TGTGCCACCAGCAGAGATCGGATAGGGGCCAATGGCTACACCTTC
- TRBJ2-1 TRBD2 TRBV2 CASSDPGTSGTYNEQFF TGTGCCAGCAGTGACCCTGGGACTAGCGGGACGTACAATGAGCAGTTCTTC